Each of the 10 T cell receptor beta chains below was sequenced from the same sample in a study of cytomegalovirus exposure and HLA in healthy donors (dated by TCRdb to about 2017). The library was generated by the immunoSEQ multiplex PCR assay. Drawn from immuneACCESS, this table holds only the in-frame rearrangements with V and J called that TCRdb kept. Clones are partly lost; checked studies trace under half to an unresolved V gene and leave the rest unexplained. Across this sample there are 190,000 or so clones, with more than 65% seen only once. The ten largest make up around 15% of the sample. What was sequenced was PBMCs. These receptors were collected from a woman aged 25 to 39 in good health and CMV-seropositive.

V and J are TRBV9 and TRBJ1-1, with D perhaps matching TRBD1 (6 bases). This CDR3 has 10 amino acids. CDR1 and CDR2 from the germline V gene are SGDLS and YYNGEE. Trimming shortened V by 7 bases and J by 10 bases, and 11 bases separated the two germline ends. CDR3 DNA: TGTGCCAGCCAACAGGGCACAGCTTTCTTT. Translation: CASQQGTAFF.

CDR3 sequence: CAWVQSNYGYTF. The CDR3 DNA reads TGTGCCTGGGTCCAATCTAACTATGGCTACACCTTC. The chain recombines TRBV30 with TRBJ1-2; the D is unclear. Germline CDR1 reads GTSNPN; CDR2 reads SVGIG (reference sequence). The length of the CDR3 is 12 residues. The V end lost 5 bases, the J end lost 0 bases, and 7 bases lay between the germline ends.

The chain employs TRBV7-9 and TRBJ2-7; possibly TRBD2 for D (5 bases). Germline V gene sequence: CDR1 SEHNR, CDR2 FQNEAQ (reference sequence). V dropped 2 bases and J dropped 2 bases, with 10 bases sitting between them. There are 14 residues in the CDR3. CDR3 in amino acids: CASSLRGNTYEQYF. Written as DNA, the CDR3 is TGTGCCAGCAGCTTACGGGGAAATACCTACGAGCAGTACTTC.

The chain uses TRBV2 and TRBJ2-1; D ambiguous. The CDR3 covers 14 residues. Germline-derived CDR1 and CDR2 are SNHLY and FYNNEI. Between the trimmed V and J ends, which lost 3 bases and 2 bases, there was a span of 8 bases. The CDR3 sequence: CASSEGQAYNEQFF. The CDR3 region has the DNA TGTGCCAGCAGTGAGGGTCAGGCCTACAATGAGCAGTTCTTC.

The J gene is TRBJ1-2, the V gene TRBV5-6, with 7 positions matching TRBD1. After removal of 1 base from V and 7 bases from J, the junction contained 10 bases not matched to a gene. CDR3 length: 15 residues. CDR1 is SGHDT, CDR2 YYEEEE, per germline. The CDR3 sequence: CASSLSWAGGFGYTF. CDR3 DNA: TGTGCCAGCAGCTTGAGTTGGGCAGGGGGTTTTGGCTACACCTTC.

The chain employs TRBV9 and TRBJ2-5; TRBD2 might be the D (5 bases). Trimming took 7 bases from V and 1 from J, leaving 11 bases between them. This CDR3 spans 13 amino acids. In germline, CDR1 is SGDLS, CDR2 YYNGEE. DNA for the CDR3: TGTGCCAGCGGAGACTACTCCCAAGAGACCCAGTACTTC. This gives the protein CASGDYSQETQYF.

The V and J genes are TRBV29-1 and TRBJ2-1, with 7 bases aligning to TRBD2. The ends lost 4 bases at V and 1 base at J; junction bases unmatched: 16. Germline values: CDR1 SQVTM, CDR2 ANQGSEA. The CDR3 loop spans 18 amino acids. Written as DNA, the CDR3 is TGCAGCGTTGGGGGCATGTGGAGCGGGATTCCTTCCTACAATGAGCAGTTCTTC. Protein product: CSVGGMWSGIPSYNEQFF.

Only one count was recorded for this clone. J is TRBJ2-1 and V is TRBV28; D gene unclear. The CDR3 runs 15 residues. V gave up 8 bases and J gave up 4 bases, with 18 bases separating them. Germline values: CDR1 MDHEN, CDR2 SYDVKM. The CDR3 DNA reads TGTGCCAGCTCGATCTTAGGATCGCGGTACAATGAGCAGTTCTTC. Translating gives CASSILGSRYNEQFF.

This rearrangement joins TRBV11-2 to TRBJ1-2; D call uncertain. The germline gives CDR1 SGHAT, CDR2 FQNNGV. This CDR3 is built from 13 residues. Trimming stripped 5 bases from V and 4 bases from J, with 11 bases between. CDR3 DNA sequence: TGTGCCAGCAGCCAAGAGGAGTTCTATGGCTACACCTTC. It is translated as CASSQEEFYGYTF.

This clone showed up just once. The chain joins TRBV5-8 to TRBJ1-2; 7 nucleotides align to TRBD1. The CDR3 extends over 14 amino acids. Germline V CDR1 and CDR2: SGHTS, YDEGEE. The ends lost 2 bases at V and 8 bases at J; junction bases unmatched: 9. In nucleotides, the CDR3 is TGTGCCAGCAGCTTACAGGACAGGTTCGGGGGCTACACCTTC. Encoded protein: CASSLQDRFGGYTF.